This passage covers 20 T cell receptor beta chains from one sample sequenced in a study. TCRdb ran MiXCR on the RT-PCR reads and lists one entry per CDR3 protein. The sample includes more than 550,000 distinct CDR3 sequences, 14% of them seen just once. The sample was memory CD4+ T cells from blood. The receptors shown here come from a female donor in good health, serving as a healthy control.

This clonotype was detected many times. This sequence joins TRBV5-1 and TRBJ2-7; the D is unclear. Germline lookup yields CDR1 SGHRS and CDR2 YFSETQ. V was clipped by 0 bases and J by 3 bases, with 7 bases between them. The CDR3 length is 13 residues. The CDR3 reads CASSLELIYEQYF. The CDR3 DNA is TGCGCCAGCAGCTTGGAACTGATCTACGAGCAGTACTTC.

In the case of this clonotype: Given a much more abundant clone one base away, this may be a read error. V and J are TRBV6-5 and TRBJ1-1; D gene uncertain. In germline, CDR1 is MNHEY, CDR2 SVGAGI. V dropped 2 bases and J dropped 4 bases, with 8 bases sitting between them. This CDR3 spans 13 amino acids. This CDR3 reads CASSYGVSTEAFF. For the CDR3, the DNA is TGTGCCAGCAGTTACGGGGTGAGCACTGAAGCTTTCTTT.

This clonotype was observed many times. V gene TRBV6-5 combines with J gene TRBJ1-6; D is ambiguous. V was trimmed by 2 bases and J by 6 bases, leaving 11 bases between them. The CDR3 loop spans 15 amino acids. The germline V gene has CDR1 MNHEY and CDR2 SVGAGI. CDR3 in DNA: TGTGCCAGCAGTTACGACGGACCCCCTAATTCACCCCTCCACTTT. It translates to CASSYDGPPNSPLHF.

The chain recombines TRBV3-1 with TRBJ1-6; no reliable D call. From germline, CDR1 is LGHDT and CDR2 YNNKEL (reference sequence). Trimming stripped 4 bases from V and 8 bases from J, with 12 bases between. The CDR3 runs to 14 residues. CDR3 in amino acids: CASSLPGRDSPLHF. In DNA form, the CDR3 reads TGTGCCAGCAGCCTCCCCGGGCGGGATTCACCCCTCCACTTT.

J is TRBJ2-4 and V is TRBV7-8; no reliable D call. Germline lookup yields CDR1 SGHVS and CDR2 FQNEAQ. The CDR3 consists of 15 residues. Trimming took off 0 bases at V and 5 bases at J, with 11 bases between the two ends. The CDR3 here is CASSLAWARENIQYF. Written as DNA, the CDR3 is TGTGCCAGCAGCTTAGCCTGGGCCCGGGAAAACATTCAGTACTTC.

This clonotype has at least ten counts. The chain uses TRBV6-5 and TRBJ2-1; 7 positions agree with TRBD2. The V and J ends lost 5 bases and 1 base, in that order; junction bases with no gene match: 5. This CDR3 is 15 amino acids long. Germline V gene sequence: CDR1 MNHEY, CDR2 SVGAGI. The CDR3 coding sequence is TGTGCCAGCAGTAAAGGACTAGGATCCTACAATGAGCAGTTCTTC. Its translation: CASSKGLGSYNEQFF.

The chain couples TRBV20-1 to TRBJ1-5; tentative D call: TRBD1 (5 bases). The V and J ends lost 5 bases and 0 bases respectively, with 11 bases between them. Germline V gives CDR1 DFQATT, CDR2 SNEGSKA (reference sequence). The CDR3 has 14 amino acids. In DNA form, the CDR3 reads TGCAGTGCTGTTCCAGGGATTAGCAATCAGCCCCAGCATTTT. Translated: CSAVPGISNQPQHF.

Here the CDR3 reads CATSRASAPEQFF. The CDR3 region has the DNA TGTGCCACCAGCAGAGCATCGGCCCCTGAGCAGTTCTTC. This rearrangement joins TRBV15 to TRBJ2-1; D is unresolved. Germline V CDR1 and CDR2: LNHNV, YYDKDF (reference sequence). V was trimmed by 1 base and J by 9 bases, leaving 10 bases between them. The CDR3 covers 13 residues.

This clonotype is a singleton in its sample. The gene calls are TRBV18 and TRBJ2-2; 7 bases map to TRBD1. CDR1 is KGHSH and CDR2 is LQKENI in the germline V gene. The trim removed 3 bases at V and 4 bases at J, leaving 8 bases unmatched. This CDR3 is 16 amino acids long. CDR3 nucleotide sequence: TGTGCCAGCTCACCTCCCGGGACAGCAATCACCGGGGAGCTGTTTTTT. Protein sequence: CASSPPGTAITGELFF.

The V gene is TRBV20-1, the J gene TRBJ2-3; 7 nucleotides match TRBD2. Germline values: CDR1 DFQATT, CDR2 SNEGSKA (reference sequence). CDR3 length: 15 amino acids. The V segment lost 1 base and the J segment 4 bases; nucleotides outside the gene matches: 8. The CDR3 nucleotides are TGCAGTGCTAGAGGATCTGGCGGGAGCGCAGATACGCAGTATTTT. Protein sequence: CSARGSGGSADTQYF.

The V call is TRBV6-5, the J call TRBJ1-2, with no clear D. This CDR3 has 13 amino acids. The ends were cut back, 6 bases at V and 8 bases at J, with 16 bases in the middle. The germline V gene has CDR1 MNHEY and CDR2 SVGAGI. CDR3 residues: CASRRHILRGYTF. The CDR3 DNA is TGTGCCAGCAGACGACACATACTGAGGGGCTACACCTTC.

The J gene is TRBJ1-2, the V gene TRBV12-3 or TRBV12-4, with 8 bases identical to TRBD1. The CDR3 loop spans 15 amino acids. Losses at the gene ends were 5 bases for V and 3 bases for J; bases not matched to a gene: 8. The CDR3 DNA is TGTGCCAGCAGTCGGAACCAGGGGGCGGACTATGGCTACACCTTC. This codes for CASSRNQGADYGYTF.

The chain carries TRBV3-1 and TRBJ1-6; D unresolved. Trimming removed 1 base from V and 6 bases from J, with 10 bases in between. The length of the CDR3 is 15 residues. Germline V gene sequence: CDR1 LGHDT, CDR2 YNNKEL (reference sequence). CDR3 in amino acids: CASSQASGVNSPLHF. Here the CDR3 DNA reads TGTGCCAGCAGCCAAGCTTCCGGGGTTAATTCACCCCTCCACTTT.

For the CDR3, the DNA is TGTGCCAGCAGTTTATGGCCAGACCAGTACGAGCAGTACTTC. This codes for CASSLWPDQYEQYF. The chain carries TRBV27 and TRBJ2-7; the D is unclear. CDR1 MNHEY and CDR2 SMNVEV come from the germline V gene (reference sequence). The CDR3 extends over 14 amino acids. V shed 1 base and J shed 4 bases, with 11 bases lying between them.

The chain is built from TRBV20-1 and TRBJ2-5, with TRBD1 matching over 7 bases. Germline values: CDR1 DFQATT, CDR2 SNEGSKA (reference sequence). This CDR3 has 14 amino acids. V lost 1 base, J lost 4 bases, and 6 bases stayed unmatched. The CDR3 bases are TGCAGTGCTAGAGGACCCGAGGGGGCAGAGACCCAGTACTTC. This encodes CSARGPEGAETQYF.

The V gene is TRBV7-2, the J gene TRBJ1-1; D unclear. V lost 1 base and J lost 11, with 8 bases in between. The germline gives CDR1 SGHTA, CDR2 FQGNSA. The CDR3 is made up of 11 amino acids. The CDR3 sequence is CASSLDRRAFF. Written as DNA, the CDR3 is TGTGCCAGCAGCTTAGATCGAAGGGCTTTCTTT.

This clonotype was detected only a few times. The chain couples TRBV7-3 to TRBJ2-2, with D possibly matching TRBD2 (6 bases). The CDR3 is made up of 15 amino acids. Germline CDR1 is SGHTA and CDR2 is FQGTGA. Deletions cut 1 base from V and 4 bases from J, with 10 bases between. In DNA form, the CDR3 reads TGTGCCAGCAGCTTAAACTCCGGGAGCACCGGGGAGCTGTTTTTT. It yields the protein CASSLNSGSTGELFF. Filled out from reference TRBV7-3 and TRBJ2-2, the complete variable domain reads GAGVSQTPSNKVTEKGKYVELRCDPISGHTALYWYRQSLGQGPEFLIYFQGTGAADDSGLPNDRFFAVRPEGSVSTLKIQRTERGDSAVYLCASSLNSGSTGELFFGEGSRLTVL.

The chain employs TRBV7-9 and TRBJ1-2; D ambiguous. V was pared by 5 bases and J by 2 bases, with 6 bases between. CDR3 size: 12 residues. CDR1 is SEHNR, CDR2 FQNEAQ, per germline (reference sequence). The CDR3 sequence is CASSQMNYGYTF. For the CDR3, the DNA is TGTGCCAGCAGCCAGATGAACTATGGCTACACCTTC. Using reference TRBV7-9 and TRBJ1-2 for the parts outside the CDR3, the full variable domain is DTGVSQNPRHKITKRGQNVTFRCDPISEHNRLYWYRQTLGQGPEFLTYFQNEAQLEKSRLLSDRFSAERPKGSFSTLEIQRTEQGDSAMYLCASSQMNYGYTFGSGTRLTVV.

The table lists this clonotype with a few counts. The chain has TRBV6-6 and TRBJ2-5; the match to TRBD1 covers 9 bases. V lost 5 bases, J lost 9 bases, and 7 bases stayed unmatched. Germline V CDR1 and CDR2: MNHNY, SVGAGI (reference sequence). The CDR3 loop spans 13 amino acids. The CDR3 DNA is TGTGCCAGCAGTCCCTGGACAGGGGAGGCCCAGTACTTC. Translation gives CASSPWTGEAQYF.

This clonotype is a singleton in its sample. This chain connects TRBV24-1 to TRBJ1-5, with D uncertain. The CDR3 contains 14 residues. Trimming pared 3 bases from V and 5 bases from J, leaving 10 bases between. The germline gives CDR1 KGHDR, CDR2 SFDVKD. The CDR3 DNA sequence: TGTGCCACCAGTGATGTATACAGAGATCAGCCCCAGCATTTT. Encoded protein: CATSDVYRDQPQHF.